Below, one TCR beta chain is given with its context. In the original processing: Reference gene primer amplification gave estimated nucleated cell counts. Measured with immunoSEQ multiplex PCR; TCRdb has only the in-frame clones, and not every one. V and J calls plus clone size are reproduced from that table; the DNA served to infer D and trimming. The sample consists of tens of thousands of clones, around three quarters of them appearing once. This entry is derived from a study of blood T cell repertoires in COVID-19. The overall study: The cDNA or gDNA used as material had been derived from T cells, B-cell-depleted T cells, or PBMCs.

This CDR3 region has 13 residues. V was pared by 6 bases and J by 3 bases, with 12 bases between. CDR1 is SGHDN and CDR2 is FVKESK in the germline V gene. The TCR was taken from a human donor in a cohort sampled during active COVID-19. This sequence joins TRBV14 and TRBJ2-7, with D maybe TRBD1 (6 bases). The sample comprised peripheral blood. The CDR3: CASRHQQGYEQYF. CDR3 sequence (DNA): TGTGCCAGCAGACATCAACAGGGCTACGAGCAGTACTTC.